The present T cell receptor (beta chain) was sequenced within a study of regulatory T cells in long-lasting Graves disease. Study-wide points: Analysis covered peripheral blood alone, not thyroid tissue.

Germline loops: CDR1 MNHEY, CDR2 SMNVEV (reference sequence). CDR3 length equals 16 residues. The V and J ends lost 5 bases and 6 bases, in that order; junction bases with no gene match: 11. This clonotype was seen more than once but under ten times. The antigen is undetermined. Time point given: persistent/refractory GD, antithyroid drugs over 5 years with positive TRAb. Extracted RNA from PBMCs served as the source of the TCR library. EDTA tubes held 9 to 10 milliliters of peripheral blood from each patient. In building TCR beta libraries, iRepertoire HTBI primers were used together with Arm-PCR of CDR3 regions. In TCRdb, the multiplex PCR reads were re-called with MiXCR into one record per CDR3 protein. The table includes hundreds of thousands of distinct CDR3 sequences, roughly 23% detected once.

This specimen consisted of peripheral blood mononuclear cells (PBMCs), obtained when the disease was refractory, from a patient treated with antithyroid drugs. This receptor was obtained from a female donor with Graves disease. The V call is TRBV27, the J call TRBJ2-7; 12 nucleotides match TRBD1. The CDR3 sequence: CASSIYFGTGGSEQYF. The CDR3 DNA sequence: TGTGCCAGCAGTATATACTTTGGGACAGGGGGCTCCGAGCAGTACTTC.